These T cell receptor beta chains were read from a single sample in a study of T cell repertoires in cytomegalovirus infection. MiXCR, run by TCRdb on the reads, gives a single entry per CDR3 protein. The repertoire holds about 310,000 distinct CDR3 sequences, with 15% to 20% as singletons. The sample taken for sequencing was PBMCs. These receptors were taken from a human donor in good health (CMV status not recorded). Some clones in this sample may be carry-over from other donors' samples. CDR3s include the opening cysteine and the closing phenylalanine or tryptophan. The size entry is marked missing in some rows and otherwise reads once, few, many or a size class.

J gene	clone size	V gene	CDR3 protein
TRBJ1-2	.	TRBV2	CASSDGQPFTNYGYTF
TRBJ2-7	few	TRBV12-3/TRBV12-4	CASSSDGGGYEQYF
TRBJ1-5	few	TRBV3-1	CASSRGGHGDQPQHF
TRBJ2-1	few	TRBV10-3	CAINGDSSYNEQFF
TRBJ2-7	few	TRBV29-1	CSVKFGTGGSYEQYF
TRBJ2-5	many	TRBV7-2	CASSLMAGGVETQYF
TRBJ2-1	many	TRBV7-2	CASSSDAGTTYNEQFF
TRBJ1-4	.	TRBV29-1	CSALSTNEKLFF
TRBJ2-3	.	TRBV6-1	CASTRPGTDTQYF
TRBJ1-1	many	TRBV27	CASSFDFEAEAFF
TRBJ2-5	few	TRBV6-2/TRBV6-3	CASIRASGQETQYF
TRBJ1-1	many	TRBV7-2	CASSPGTGSFKAEAFF
TRBJ2-2	.	TRBV28	CASRVTGGSTGELFF
TRBJ2-1	many	TRBV7-2	CASSRYGEQFF
TRBJ1-1	few	TRBV6-5	CASSNTGVNTEAFF
TRBJ2-2	.	TRBV19	CASSITWTGRTGELFF
TRBJ2-7	few	TRBV9	CASSVGGRLNEQYF
TRBJ2-1	medium-sized	TRBV6-1	CASQSATAIGQFF
TRBJ1-4	few	TRBV5-1	CASSLGRQVRNEKLFF
TRBJ2-6	.	TRBV10-3	CAINSGANVLTF
TRBJ1-6	many	TRBV7-2	CASSFWRDANSPLHF
TRBJ2-7	.	TRBV25-1	CASSEHDRGHNEQYF
TRBJ2-3	.	TRBV5-6	CASSLEAIEDTQYF
TRBJ2-7	many	TRBV5-4	CASSLAGSYEQYF
TRBJ1-1	few	TRBV19	CASSTNGGFGEAFF
TRBJ1-3	.	TRBV7-2	CASSLGADRAGNTIYF
TRBJ2-7	many	TRBV7-2	CASSGDRGRYEQYF
TRBJ1-2	few	TRBV7-6	CASRLDRDIYGYTF
TRBJ1-1	.	TRBV20-1	CSGRLNTEAFF
TRBJ2-1	many	TRBV7-9	CASSLGGDYNEQFF
TRBJ2-7	many	TRBV7-9	CASSPTGPSYEQYF
TRBJ2-7	many	TRBV6-1	CASKATSTYEQYF
TRBJ2-1	few	TRBV2	CASRETGGSYNEQFF
TRBJ1-5	.	TRBV19	CASIGTGRSNQPQHF
TRBJ2-3	few	TRBV19	CASSMGSISTDTQYF
TRBJ2-5	.	TRBV4-3	CASSPLGEKTQYF
TRBJ1-6	.	TRBV20-1	CSARDPGQGNSPLHF
TRBJ2-5	many	TRBV7-2	CASSSQGQGARETQYF
TRBJ2-1	few	TRBV5-1	CASSLLPTGLASYNEQFF
TRBJ2-3	few	TRBV20-1	CSARRTSADTQYF
TRBJ2-2	.	TRBV12-3/TRBV12-4	CASSLAVAGTGVYTGELFF
TRBJ2-3	many	TRBV10-3	CAISESDTSTDTQYF
TRBJ1-5	many	TRBV12-3/TRBV12-4	CASSLQGSVNQPQHF
TRBJ2-7	.	TRBV11-2	CASSRPRLARGHEQYF
TRBJ1-3	many	TRBV7-2	CASSLWEGTGNTIYF
TRBJ1-2	many	TRBV7-2	CASSLGDNRLYGYTF
TRBJ2-7	.	TRBV28	CASSGGGGTGGFSYEQYF
TRBJ2-7	many	TRBV19	CASGSTGFGTYEQYF
TRBJ2-7	few	TRBV9	CASSAGQEAYEQYF
TRBJ1-6	few	TRBV28	CASSLRGGHSPLHF